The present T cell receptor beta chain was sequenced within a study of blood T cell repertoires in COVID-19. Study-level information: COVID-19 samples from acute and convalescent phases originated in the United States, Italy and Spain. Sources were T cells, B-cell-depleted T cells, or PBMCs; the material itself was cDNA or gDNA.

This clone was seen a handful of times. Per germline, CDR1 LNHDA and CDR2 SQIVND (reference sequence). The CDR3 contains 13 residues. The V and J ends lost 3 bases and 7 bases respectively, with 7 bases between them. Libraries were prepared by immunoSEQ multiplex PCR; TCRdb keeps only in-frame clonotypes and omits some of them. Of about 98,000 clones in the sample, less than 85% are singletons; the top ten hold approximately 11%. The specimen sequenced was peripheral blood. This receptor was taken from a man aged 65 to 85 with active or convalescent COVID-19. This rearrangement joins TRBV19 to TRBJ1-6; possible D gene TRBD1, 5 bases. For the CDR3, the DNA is TGTGCCAGTAGTATCAGACAGAATTCACCCCTCCACTTT. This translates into CASSIRQNSPLHF.